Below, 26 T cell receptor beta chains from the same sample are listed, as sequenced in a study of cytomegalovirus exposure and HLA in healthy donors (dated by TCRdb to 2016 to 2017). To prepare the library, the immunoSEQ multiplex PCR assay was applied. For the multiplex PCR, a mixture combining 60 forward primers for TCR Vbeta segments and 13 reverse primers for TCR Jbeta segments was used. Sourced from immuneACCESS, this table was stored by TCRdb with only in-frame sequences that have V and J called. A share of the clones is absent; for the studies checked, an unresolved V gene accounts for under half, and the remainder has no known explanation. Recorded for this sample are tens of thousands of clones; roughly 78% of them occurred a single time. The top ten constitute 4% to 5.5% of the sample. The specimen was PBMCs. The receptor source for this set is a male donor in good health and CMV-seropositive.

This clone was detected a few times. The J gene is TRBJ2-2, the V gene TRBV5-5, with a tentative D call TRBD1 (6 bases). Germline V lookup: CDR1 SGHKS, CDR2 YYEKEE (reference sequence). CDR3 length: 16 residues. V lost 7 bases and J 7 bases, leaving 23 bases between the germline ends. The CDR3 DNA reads TGTGCCAGCGGACCCTTTAGGGGGATGGAGAACGGGGAGCTGTTTTTT. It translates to CASGPFRGMENGELFF.

CDR3 nucleotide sequence: TGTGCCAGCCGAATGGCGGCCGAAGCTTTCTTT. It translates to CASRMAAEAFF. This chain links TRBV6-6 with TRBJ1-1; D is ambiguous. Per the germline V gene, CDR1 is MNHNY and CDR2 is SVGAGI (reference sequence). The V and J ends lost 8 bases and 8 bases respectively, with 12 bases between them. This CDR3 has 11 amino acids.

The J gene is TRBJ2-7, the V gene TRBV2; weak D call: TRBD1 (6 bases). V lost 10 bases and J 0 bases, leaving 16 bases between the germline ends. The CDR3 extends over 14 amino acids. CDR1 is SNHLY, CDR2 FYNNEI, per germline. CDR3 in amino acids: CAMLTDSNSYEQYF. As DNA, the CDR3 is TGTGCCATGCTAACGGACAGCAACTCCTACGAGCAGTACTTC.

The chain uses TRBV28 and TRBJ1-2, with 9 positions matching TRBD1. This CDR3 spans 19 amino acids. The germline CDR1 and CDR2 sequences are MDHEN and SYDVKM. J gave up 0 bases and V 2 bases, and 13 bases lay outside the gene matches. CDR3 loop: CASSLRTGGYRQANYGYTF. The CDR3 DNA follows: TGTGCCAGCAGTTTACGCACAGGGGGCTACCGCCAAGCTAACTATGGCTACACCTTC.

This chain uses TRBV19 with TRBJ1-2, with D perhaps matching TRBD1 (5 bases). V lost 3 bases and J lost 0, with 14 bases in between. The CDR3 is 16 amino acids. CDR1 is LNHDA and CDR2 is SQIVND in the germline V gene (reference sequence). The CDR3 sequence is CASSIGQGRPNYGYTF. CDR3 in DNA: TGTGCCAGTAGTATTGGGCAGGGAAGACCTAACTATGGCTACACCTTC.

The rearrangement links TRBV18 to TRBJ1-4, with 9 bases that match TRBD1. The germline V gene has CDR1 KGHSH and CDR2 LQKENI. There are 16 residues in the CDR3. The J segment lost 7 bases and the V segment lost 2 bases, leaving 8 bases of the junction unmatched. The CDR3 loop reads CASSPNNRGLREKLFF. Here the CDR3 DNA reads TGTGCCAGCTCACCAAATAACAGGGGGCTACGTGAAAAACTGTTTTTT.

The CDR3 here is CASSPPPPVYEQYF. For the CDR3, the DNA is TGTGCCAGCTCTCCTCCTCCACCGGTTTACGAGCAGTACTTC. This chain uses TRBV18 with TRBJ2-7; D unresolved. The CDR3 contains 14 residues. Germline assignment: CDR1 KGHSH and CDR2 LQKENI. The V and J ends lost 6 bases and 4 bases respectively, with 16 bases between them.

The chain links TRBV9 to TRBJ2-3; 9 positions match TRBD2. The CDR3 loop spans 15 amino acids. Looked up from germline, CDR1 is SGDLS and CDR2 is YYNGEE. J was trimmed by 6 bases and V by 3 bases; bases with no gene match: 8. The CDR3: CASSGRGGAHDTQYF. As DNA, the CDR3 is TGTGCCAGCAGCGGGCGGGGGGGAGCACACGATACGCAGTATTTT.

CDR3 DNA: TGTGCCAGCAGCCATACAGGGGACGAGCAGTACTTC. It encodes CASSHTGDEQYF. V usage is TRBV11-3 and J usage is TRBJ2-7, with 7 bases aligning to TRBD1. Germline trimming cut 5 bases from V and 5 bases from J; bases unmatched to any gene: 3. Germline lookup yields CDR1 SGHNT and CDR2 YENEEA. This CDR3 has 12 residues.

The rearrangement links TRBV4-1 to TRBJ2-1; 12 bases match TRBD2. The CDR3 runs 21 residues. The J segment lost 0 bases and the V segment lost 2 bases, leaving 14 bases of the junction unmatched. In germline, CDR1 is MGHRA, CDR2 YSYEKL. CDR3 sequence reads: CASSQRDIRLAGVSSYNEQFF. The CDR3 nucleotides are TGCGCCAGCAGCCAAAGGGATATAAGACTAGCGGGAGTTTCCTCCTACAATGAGCAGTTCTTC.

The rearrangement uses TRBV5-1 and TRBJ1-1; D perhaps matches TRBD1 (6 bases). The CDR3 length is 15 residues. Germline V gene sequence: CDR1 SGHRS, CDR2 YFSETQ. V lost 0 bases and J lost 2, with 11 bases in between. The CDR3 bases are TGCGCCAGCAGCTTGGCGGGGGGCAGTAACACTGAAGCTTTCTTT. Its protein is CASSLAGGSNTEAFF. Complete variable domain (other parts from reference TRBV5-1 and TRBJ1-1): KAGVTQTPRYLIKTRGQQVTLSCSPISGHRSVSWYQQTPGQGLQFLFEYFSETQRNKGNFPGRFSGRQFSNSRSEMNVSTLELGDSALYLCASSLAGGSNTEAFFGQGTRLTVV.

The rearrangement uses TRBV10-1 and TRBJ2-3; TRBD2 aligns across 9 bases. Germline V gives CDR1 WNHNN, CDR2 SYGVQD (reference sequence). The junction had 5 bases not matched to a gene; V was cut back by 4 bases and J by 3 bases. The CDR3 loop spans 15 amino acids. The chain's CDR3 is CASSVASGMTDTQYF. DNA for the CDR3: TGCGCCAGCAGTGTGGCTAGCGGGATGACAGATACGCAGTATTTT.

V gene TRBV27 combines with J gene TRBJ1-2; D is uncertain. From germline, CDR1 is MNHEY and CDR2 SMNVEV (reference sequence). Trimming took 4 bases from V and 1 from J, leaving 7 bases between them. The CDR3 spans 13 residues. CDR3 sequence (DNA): TGTGCCAGCAGTTCCGTCGGTAACTATGGCTACACCTTC. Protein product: CASSSVGNYGYTF.

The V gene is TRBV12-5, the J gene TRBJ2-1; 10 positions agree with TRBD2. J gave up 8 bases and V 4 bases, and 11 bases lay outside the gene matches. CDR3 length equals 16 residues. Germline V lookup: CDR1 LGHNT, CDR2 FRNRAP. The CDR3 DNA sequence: TGTGCTAGTGGTTCCACCGCGGGACTAGCGATCGATGAGCAGTTCTTC. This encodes CASGSTAGLAIDEQFF.

In nucleotides, the CDR3 is TGTGCCAGCAGCGTAGGGGCAGGGATGAACACCGGGGAGCTGTTTTTT. This translates into CASSVGAGMNTGELFF. V is TRBV9 and J is TRBJ2-2, with a weak D call TRBD1 (5 bases). Germline V lookup: CDR1 SGDLS, CDR2 YYNGEE. The CDR3 runs to 16 residues. With 0 bases removed from V and 1 base from J, the gap between germline ends came to 10 bases.

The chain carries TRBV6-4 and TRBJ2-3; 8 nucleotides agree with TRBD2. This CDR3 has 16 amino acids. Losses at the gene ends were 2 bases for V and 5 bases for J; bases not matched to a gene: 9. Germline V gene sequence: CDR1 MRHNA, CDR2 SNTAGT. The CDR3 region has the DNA TGTGCCAGCAGTGACCCCATCGACGGGGGGGGAGATACGCAGTATTTT. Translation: CASSDPIDGGGDTQYF.

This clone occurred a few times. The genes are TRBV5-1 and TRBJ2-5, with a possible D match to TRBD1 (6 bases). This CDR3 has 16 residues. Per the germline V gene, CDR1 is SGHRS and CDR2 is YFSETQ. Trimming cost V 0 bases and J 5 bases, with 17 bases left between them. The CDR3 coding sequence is TGCGCCAGCAGCTTGGAGGTACAGGGCTCTAGGGAGACCCAGTACTTC. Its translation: CASSLEVQGSRETQYF.

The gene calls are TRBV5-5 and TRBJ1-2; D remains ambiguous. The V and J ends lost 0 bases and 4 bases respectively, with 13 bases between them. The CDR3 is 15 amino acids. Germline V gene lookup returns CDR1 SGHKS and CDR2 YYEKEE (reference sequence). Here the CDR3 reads CASSLAVHTVYGYTF. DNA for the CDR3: TGTGCCAGCAGCTTGGCCGTTCACACCGTCTATGGCTACACCTTC.

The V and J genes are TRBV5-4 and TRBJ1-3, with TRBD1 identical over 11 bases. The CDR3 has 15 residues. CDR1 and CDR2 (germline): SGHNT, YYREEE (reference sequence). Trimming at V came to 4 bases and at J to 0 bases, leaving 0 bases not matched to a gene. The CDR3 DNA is TGTGCCAGCAGCGGGACAGGGGGCTCTGGAAACACCATATATTTT. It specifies CASSGTGGSGNTIYF.

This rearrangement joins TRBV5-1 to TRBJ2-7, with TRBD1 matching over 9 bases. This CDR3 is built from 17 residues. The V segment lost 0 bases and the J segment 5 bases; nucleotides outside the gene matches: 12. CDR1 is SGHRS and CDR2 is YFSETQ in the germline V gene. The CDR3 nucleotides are TGCGCCAGCAGCTTGGTTGGGCCGGGACAGGGCCGGGACGAGCAGTACTTC. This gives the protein CASSLVGPGQGRDEQYF.

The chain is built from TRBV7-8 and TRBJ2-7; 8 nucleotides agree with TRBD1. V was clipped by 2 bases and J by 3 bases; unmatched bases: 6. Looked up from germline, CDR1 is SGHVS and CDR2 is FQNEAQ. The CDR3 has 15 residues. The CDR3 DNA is TGTGCCAGCAGCTTAAGCGGACAGGGTCTCTACGAGCAGTACTTC. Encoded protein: CASSLSGQGLYEQYF.

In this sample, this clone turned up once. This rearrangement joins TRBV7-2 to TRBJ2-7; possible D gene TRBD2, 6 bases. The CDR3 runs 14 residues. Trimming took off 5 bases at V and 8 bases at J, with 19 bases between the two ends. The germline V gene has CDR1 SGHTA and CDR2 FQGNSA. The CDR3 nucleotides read TGTGCCAGCAGCCCCGGGACTTCCGTTAGTAAGCAGTACTTC. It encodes CASSPGTSVSKQYF.

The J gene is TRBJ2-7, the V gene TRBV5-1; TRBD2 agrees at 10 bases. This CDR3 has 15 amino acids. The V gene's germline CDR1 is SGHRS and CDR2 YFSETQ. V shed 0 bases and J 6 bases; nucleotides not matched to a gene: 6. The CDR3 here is CASSLGLAGEGEQYF. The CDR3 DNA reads TGCGCCAGCAGCTTGGGGCTAGCGGGAGAAGGCGAGCAGTACTTC.

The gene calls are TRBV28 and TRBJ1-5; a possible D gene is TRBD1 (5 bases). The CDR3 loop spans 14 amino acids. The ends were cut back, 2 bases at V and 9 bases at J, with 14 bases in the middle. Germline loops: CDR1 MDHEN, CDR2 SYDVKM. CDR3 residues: CASSLRGRVRPQHF. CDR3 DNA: TGTGCCAGCAGTTTAAGGGGAAGAGTACGGCCCCAGCATTTT.

As DNA, the CDR3 is TGTGCCAGCAGTGAATTTGTCCAGGGAGGTTCACCCCTCCACTTT. Amino acid sequence: CASSEFVQGGSPLHF. The chain uses TRBV25-1 and TRBJ1-6, with a possible D match to TRBD1 (5 bases). This CDR3 has 15 residues. V was trimmed by 1 base and J by 9 bases, leaving 13 bases between them. The germline gives CDR1 MGHDK, CDR2 SYGVNS. Full variable domain (outside the CDR3, taken from reference TRBV25-1 and TRBJ1-6): EADIYQTPRYLVIGTGKKITLECSQTMGHDKMYWYQQDPGMELHLIHYSYGVNSTEKGDLSSESTVSRIRTEHFPLTLESARPSHTSQYLCASSEFVQGGSPLHFGNGTRLTVT.

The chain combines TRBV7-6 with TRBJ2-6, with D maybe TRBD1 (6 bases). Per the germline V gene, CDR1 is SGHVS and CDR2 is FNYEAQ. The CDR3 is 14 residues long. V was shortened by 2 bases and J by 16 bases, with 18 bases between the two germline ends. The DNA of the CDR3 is TGTGCCAGCAGCTTATTGAGTGGATCCGGGACACTGACTTTC. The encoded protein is CASSLLSGSGTLTF.